These 24 T cell receptor beta chains were sequenced from one sample in a study of cytomegalovirus exposure and HLA in healthy donors. PCR was performed using 60 Vbeta and 13 Jbeta primers. Assay: immunoSEQ multiplex PCR; the TCRdb copy retains only in-frame clones and omits some. Of over 120,000 clones in the sample, 65% to 90% were seen once. The source material was PBMCs. These receptors were taken from a woman in her 30s in good health and CMV-seronegative.

The chain is built from TRBV11-3 and TRBJ2-5; perhaps TRBD2 as D (5 bases). Near its end, the DNA agrees better with TRBJ2-7, so the J call may be wrong. Germline CDR1 and CDR2: SGHNT and YENEEA. The CDR3 spans 15 residues. CDR3 sequence (DNA): TGTGCCAGCAGCCCCCCGGGTAGCGTCCCCTACGAGCAGTACTTC. Amino acids: CASSPPGSVPYEQYF.

The chain couples TRBV12-5 to TRBJ1-5; the D gene is possibly TRBD1 (5 bases). Per the germline V gene, CDR1 is LGHNT and CDR2 is FRNRAP. This CDR3 is 13 amino acids long. Trimming removed 4 bases at V and 2 bases at J, with 6 bases between. The CDR3 here is CASGSGGNQPQHF. Written as DNA, the CDR3 is TGTGCTAGTGGTTCGGGGGGCAATCAGCCCCAGCATTTT.

The J gene is TRBJ1-2, the V gene TRBV4-3, with D uncertain. The CDR3 is made up of 14 amino acids. V was shortened by 6 bases and J by 3 bases, with 14 bases between the two germline ends. CDR1 and CDR2 (germline): LGHNA, YSLEER. The CDR3 bases are TGCGCCAGCAGTAGGCGGGGATTAGACTATGGCTACACCTTC. Protein: CASSRRGLDYGYTF.

The chain combines TRBV4-1 with TRBJ2-1; weak D call: TRBD1 (6 bases). Per germline, CDR1 MGHRA and CDR2 YSYEKL. The CDR3 sequence is 16 residues long. Trimming removed 6 bases from V and 0 bases from J, with 15 bases in between. CDR3 residues: CASRSQGLSSYNEQFF. The CDR3 DNA sequence: TGCGCCAGCAGATCTCAGGGGCTAAGCTCCTACAATGAGCAGTTCTTC.

There are a few counts of this clone. V and J are TRBV6-6 and TRBJ1-4; 9 positions match TRBD1. This CDR3 is built from 16 residues. V shed 2 bases and J 4 bases; nucleotides not matched to a gene: 5. Germline values: CDR1 MNHNY, CDR2 SVGAGI (reference sequence). The CDR3 reads CASSYPDRGNNEKLFF. As DNA, the CDR3 is TGTGCCAGCAGTTACCCGGACAGGGGAAATAATGAAAAACTGTTTTTT.

A few counts support this clone. The chain combines TRBV7-9 with TRBJ2-7; 14 bases agree with TRBD2. CDR1 is SEHNR and CDR2 is FQNEAQ in the germline V gene (reference sequence). This CDR3 region has 19 residues. Unmatched junction bases numbered 12, after V lost 5 bases and J lost 0 bases. The CDR3 DNA sequence: TGTGCCAGCAGCGGGCCCCGGACTAGCGGGAGGTCGAGCTCCTACGAGCAGTACTTC. It encodes CASSGPRTSGRSSSYEQYF.

This clone was seen once. The chain employs TRBV11-3 and TRBJ2-5; D possibly corresponds to TRBD2 (5 bases). Germline CDR1 and CDR2: SGHNT and YENEEA. This CDR3 contains 15 residues. With 4 bases removed from V and 5 bases from J, the gap between germline ends came to 17 bases. The CDR3 nucleotides are TGTGCCAGCAGCTCGCAGCCGGGGTCCGTGGAGACCCAGTACTTC. Encoded protein: CASSSQPGSVETQYF.

This clone was found a few times. The rearrangement uses TRBV10-3 and TRBJ2-1; 12 bases are a match to TRBD2. After removal of 5 bases from V and 6 bases from J, the junction contained 5 bases not matched to a gene. The CDR3 is 15 amino acids. The germline CDR1 and CDR2 sequences are ENHRY and SYGVKD. The CDR3 loop is CAISSLAGGGNEQFF. The CDR3 region has the DNA TGTGCCATCAGTTCACTAGCGGGAGGCGGCAATGAGCAGTTCTTC.

As DNA, the CDR3 is TGTGCCAGCAGTTCGCCCAGGCAGGGCCTAAACACTGAAGCTTTCTTT. Protein product: CASSSPRQGLNTEAFF. The chain has TRBV6-5 and TRBJ1-1; D may be TRBD1 (5 bases). V was trimmed by 4 bases and J by 2 bases, leaving 17 bases between them. This CDR3 spans 16 amino acids. Germline-derived CDR1 and CDR2 are MNHEY and SVGAGI.

The chain links TRBV28 to TRBJ1-2; the match to TRBD1 covers 7 bases. The V and J ends lost 6 bases and 4 bases, in that order; junction bases with no gene match: 5. The CDR3 loop spans 13 amino acids. Per the germline V gene, CDR1 is MDHEN and CDR2 is SYDVKM. The CDR3 reads CASRTSGGYGYTF. The CDR3 nucleotides read TGTGCCAGCAGGACATCAGGGGGCTATGGCTACACCTTC.

The rearrangement uses TRBV18 and TRBJ1-4; possible D gene TRBD1, 5 bases. CDR1 and CDR2 from the germline V gene are KGHSH and LQKENI. Trimming shortened V by 6 bases and J by 4 bases, and 12 bases separated the two germline ends. The length of the CDR3 is 14 residues. This chain's CDR3 is CASSPGLGNEKLFF. The DNA of the CDR3 is TGTGCCAGCTCGCCGGGACTGGGTAATGAAAAACTGTTTTTT. Combining the CDR3 with reference TRBV18 and TRBJ1-4 gives the whole variable domain NAGVMQNPRHLVRRRGQEARLRCSPMKGHSHVYWYRQLPEEGLKFMVYLQKENIIDESGMPKERFSAEFPKEGPSILRIQQVVRGDSAAYFCASSPGLGNEKLFFGSGTQLSVL.

This clone was recorded once. The V gene is TRBV5-1, the J gene TRBJ2-3, with 7 bases identical to TRBD2. Looked up from germline, CDR1 is SGHRS and CDR2 is YFSETQ. After removal of 1 base from V and 9 bases from J, the junction contained 11 bases not matched to a gene. CDR3 size: 15 residues. The CDR3 DNA follows: TGCGCCAGCAGCTTGTCGGGAGGCTGGGAGGGGACGCAGTATTTT. The encoded protein is CASSLSGGWEGTQYF.

J is TRBJ2-7 and V is TRBV5-4; 9 positions match TRBD1. Losses at the gene ends were 3 bases for V and 7 bases for J; bases not matched to a gene: 14. The CDR3 totals 16 residues. Per the germline V gene, CDR1 is SGHNT and CDR2 is YYREEE (reference sequence). The CDR3 DNA reads TGTGCCAGCAGCTGGAGAGGACAGGGGACCCTTCGGGAGCAGTACTTC. Its translation: CASSWRGQGTLREQYF.

The V call is TRBV18, the J call TRBJ1-1; 8 bases agree with TRBD1. Losses at the gene ends were 3 bases for V and 0 bases for J; bases not matched to a gene: 6. CDR3 length equals 16 residues. Germline CDR1 KGHSH, CDR2 LQKENI. For the CDR3, the DNA is TGTGCCAGCTCACCTGGGCAGGGGGCTTTGAACACTGAAGCTTTCTTT. Protein: CASSPGQGALNTEAFF.

The chain is built from TRBV6-6 and TRBJ1-5; 7 nucleotides match TRBD1. This CDR3 has 15 amino acids. Germline V lookup: CDR1 MNHNY, CDR2 SVGAGI (reference sequence). V lost 7 bases and J lost 2; bases outside the gene matches: 8. CDR3 sequence reads: CASTRNGQGNQPQHF. The CDR3 DNA follows: TGTGCCAGCACCCGAAATGGACAGGGCAATCAGCCCCAGCATTTT.

This chain links TRBV10-1 with TRBJ2-1; 8 positions match TRBD1. V was clipped by 4 bases and J by 7 bases; unmatched bases: 15. CDR3 length: 17 residues. Germline loops: CDR1 WNHNN, CDR2 SYGVQD (reference sequence). CDR3 DNA sequence: TGCGCCAGCAGTGCAGCCATCGGCCAGGGGGCCGCAAATGAGCAGTTCTTC. Its protein is CASSAAIGQGAANEQFF.

The chain links TRBV28 to TRBJ2-1; D possibly corresponds to TRBD1 (8 bases). V dropped 9 bases and J dropped 1 base, with 16 bases sitting between them. The length of the CDR3 is 15 residues. Germline CDR1 reads MDHEN; CDR2 reads SYDVKM. For the CDR3, the DNA is TGTGCCAGTTTCTCACAGGGGGGGTCCTACAATGAGCAGTTCTTC. Its translation: CASFSQGGSYNEQFF.

The chain is built from TRBV19 and TRBJ2-1; TRBD2 matches 9 bases. V lost 2 bases and J lost 5; bases outside the gene matches: 1. The CDR3 has 14 residues. Germline V CDR1 and CDR2: LNHDA, SQIVND (reference sequence). The CDR3 sequence is CASSILAGNNEQFF. DNA of the CDR3: TGTGCCAGTAGTATACTAGCGGGAAACAATGAGCAGTTCTTC.

A single count supports this clone. CDR3 residues: CASSLPFNEKLFF. DNA of the CDR3: TGTGCCAGCAGCTTACCCTTTAATGAAAAACTGTTTTTT. The rearrangement joins TRBV7-9 to TRBJ1-4; no reliable D call. Looked up from germline, CDR1 is SEHNR and CDR2 is FQNEAQ (reference sequence). The CDR3 contains 13 residues. V lost 2 bases and J 4 bases, leaving 5 bases between the germline ends.

The chain employs TRBV21-1 and TRBJ2-3; the table's TRBD2 call for D was not verified on the DNA. TRBV21-1 is recorded as a pseudogene. This CDR3 contains 17 residues. CDR3 sequence reads: CASSKAQLAGATDTQYF. CDR3 DNA sequence: TGTGCCAGCAGCAAAGCGCAACTAGCGGGGGCCACAGATACGCAGTATTTT.

This chain connects TRBV15 to TRBJ2-2; D is perhaps TRBD1 (6 bases). The CDR3 is 17 residues long. The V end was cut by 0 bases, the J end by 1 base, with 12 bases between. Germline V gene sequence: CDR1 LNHNV, CDR2 YYDKDF (reference sequence). CDR3 coding DNA: TGTGCCACCAGCAGAGATACAGGGCAAGTGAACACCGGGGAGCTGTTTTTT. Amino acids: CATSRDTGQVNTGELFF.

The chain has TRBV19 and TRBJ1-1, with a possible D match to TRBD1 (5 bases). Trimming left V 5 bases short and J 4 bases short, with 11 bases between. This CDR3 has 13 residues. Germline V gives CDR1 LNHDA, CDR2 SQIVND (reference sequence). This CDR3 is CASSSSRGTEAFF. CDR3 bases: TGTGCCAGTAGTTCTTCTAGGGGCACTGAAGCTTTCTTT.

This rearrangement joins TRBV7-9 to TRBJ1-1; TRBD1 aligns across 7 bases. The V and J ends lost 4 bases and 10 bases, in that order; junction bases with no gene match: 15. CDR1 and CDR2 (germline): SEHNR, FQNEAQ (reference sequence). This CDR3 comprises 15 residues. The CDR3 nucleotides read TGTGCCAGCAGCTCGGGACAGTTGACGTCCTGTGCAGCTTTCTTT. It translates to CASSSGQLTSCAAFF.

The chain is built from TRBV13 and TRBJ2-1; D is perhaps TRBD2 (6 bases). The CDR3 runs 17 residues. CDR1 and CDR2 from the germline V gene are PRHDT and FYEKMQ (reference sequence). Trimming pared 5 bases from V and 0 bases from J, leaving 17 bases between. CDR3 residues: CASSLTRFLSSYNEQFF. CDR3 coding DNA: TGTGCCAGCAGCCTGACTAGGTTTTTAAGCTCCTACAATGAGCAGTTCTTC.